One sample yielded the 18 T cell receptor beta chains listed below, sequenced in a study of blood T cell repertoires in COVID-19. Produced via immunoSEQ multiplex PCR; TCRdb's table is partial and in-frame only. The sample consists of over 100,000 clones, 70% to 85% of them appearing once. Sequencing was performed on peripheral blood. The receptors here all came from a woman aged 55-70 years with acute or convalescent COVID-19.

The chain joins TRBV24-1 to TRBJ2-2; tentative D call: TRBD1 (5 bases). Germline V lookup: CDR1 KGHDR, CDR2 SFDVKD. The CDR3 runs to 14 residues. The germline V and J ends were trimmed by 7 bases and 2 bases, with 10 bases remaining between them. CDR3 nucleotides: TGTGCCACCAGGGGGCAGTCCAACACCGGGGAGCTGTTTTTT. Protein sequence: CATRGQSNTGELFF.

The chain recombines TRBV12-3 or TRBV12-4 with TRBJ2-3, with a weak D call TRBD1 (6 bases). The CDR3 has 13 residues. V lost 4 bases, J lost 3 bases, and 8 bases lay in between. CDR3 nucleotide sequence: TGTGCCAGCAGTTCAGGGGAGACAGATACGCAGTATTTT. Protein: CASSSGETDTQYF.

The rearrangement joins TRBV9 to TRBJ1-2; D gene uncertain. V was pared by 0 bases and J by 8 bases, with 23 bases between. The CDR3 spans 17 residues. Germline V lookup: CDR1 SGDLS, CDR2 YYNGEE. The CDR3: CASSVGPGDRVWQGYTF. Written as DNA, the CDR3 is TGTGCCAGCAGCGTAGGCCCCGGGGATAGGGTGTGGCAAGGCTACACCTTC.

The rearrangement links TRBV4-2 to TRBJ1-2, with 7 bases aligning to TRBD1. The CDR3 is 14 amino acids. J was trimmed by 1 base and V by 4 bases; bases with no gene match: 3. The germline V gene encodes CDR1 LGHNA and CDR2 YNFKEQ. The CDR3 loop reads CASSPGDSNYGYTF. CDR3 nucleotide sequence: TGTGCCAGCAGCCCAGGGGACAGTAACTATGGCTACACCTTC.

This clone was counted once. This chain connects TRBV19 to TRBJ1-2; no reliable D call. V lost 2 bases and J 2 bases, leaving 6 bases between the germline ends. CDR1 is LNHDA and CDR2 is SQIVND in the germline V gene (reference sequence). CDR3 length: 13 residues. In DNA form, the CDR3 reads TGTGCCAGTAGTATAAAACACAACTATGGCTACACCTTC. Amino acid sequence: CASSIKHNYGYTF.

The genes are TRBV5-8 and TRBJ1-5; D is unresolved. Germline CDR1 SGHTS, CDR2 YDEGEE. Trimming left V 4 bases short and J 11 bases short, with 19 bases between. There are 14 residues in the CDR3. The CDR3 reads CASSIPGGVESQHF. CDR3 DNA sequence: TGTGCCAGCAGCATCCCCGGCGGGGTCGAGTCCCAGCATTTT.

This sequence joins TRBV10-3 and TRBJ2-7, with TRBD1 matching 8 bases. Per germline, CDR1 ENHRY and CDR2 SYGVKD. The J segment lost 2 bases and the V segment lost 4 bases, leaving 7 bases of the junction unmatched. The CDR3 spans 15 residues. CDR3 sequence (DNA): TGTGCCATCAGTGCAGGACAGGGTGCGACCTACGAGCAGTACTTC. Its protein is CAISAGQGATYEQYF.

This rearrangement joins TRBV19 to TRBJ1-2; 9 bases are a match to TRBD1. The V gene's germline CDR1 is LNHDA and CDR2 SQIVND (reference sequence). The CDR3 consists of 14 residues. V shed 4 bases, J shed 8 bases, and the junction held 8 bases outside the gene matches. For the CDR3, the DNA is TGTGCCAGTAGTAAACAGGGGGCGAGTCGGGGCTACACCTTC. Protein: CASSKQGASRGYTF.

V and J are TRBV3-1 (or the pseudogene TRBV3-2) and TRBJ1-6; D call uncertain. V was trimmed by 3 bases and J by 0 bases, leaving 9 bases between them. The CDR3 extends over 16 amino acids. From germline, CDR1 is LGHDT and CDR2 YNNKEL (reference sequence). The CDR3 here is CASSQAGVSYNSPLHF. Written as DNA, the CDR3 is TGTGCCAGCAGCCAGGCAGGCGTCTCCTATAATTCACCCCTCCACTTT.

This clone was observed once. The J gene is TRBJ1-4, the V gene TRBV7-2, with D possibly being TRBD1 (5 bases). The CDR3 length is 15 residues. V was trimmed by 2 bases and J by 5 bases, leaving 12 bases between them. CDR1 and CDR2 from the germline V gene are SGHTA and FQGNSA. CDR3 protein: CASSLRRTSNEKLFF. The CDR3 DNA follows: TGTGCCAGCAGCTTACGTAGGACAAGCAATGAAAAACTGTTTTTT. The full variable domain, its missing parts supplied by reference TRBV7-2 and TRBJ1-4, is GAGVSQSPSNKVTEKGKDVELRCDPISGHTALYWYRQSLGQGLEFLIYFQGNSAPDKSGLPSDRFSAERTGGSVSTLTIQRTQQEDSAVYLCASSLRRTSNEKLFFGSGTQLSVL.

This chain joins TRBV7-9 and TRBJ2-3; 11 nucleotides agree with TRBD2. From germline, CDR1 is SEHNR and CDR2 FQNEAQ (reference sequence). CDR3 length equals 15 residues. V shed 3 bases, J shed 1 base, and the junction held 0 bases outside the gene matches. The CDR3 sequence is CASSLGLAGTDTQYF. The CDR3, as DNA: TGTGCCAGCAGCTTGGGACTAGCGGGCACAGATACGCAGTATTTT. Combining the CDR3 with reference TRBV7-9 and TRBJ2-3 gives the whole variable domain DTGVSQNPRHKITKRGQNVTFRCDPISEHNRLYWYRQTLGQGPEFLTYFQNEAQLEKSRLLSDRFSAERPKGSFSTLEIQRTEQGDSAMYLCASSLGLAGTDTQYFGPGTRLTVL.

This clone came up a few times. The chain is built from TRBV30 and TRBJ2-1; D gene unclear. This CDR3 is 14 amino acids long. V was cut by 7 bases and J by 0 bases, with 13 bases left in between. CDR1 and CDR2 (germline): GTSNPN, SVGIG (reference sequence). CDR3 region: CAFTPVSSYNEQFF. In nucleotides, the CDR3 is TGTGCCTTTACTCCGGTGAGCTCCTACAATGAGCAGTTCTTC.

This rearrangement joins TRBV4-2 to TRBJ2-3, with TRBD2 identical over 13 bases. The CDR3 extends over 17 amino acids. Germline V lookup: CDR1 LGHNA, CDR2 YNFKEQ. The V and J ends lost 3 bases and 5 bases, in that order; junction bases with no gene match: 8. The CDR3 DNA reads TGTGCCAGCAGCCATTCTCCCGGGACTAGCGGGGAAGATACGCAGTATTTT. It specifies CASSHSPGTSGEDTQYF.

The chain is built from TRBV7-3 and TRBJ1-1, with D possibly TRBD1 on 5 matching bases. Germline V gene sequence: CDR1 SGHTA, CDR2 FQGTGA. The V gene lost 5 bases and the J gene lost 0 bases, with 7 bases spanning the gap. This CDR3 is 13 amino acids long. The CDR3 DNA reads TGTGCCAGCAGCCAACAGGTGAACACTGAAGCTTTCTTT. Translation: CASSQQVNTEAFF.

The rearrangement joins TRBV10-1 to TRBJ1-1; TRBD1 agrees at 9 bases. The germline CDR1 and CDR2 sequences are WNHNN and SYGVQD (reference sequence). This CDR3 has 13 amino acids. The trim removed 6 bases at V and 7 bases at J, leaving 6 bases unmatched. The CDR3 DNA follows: TGCGCCAGCAGAGGGACAGGGATCGGTGAAGCTTTCTTT. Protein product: CASRGTGIGEAFF.

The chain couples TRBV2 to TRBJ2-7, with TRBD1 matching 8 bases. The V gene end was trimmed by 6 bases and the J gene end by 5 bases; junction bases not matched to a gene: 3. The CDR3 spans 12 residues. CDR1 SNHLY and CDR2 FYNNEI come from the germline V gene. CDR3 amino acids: CASRGQANEQYF. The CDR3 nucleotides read TGTGCCAGCAGGGGACAGGCTAACGAGCAGTACTTC.

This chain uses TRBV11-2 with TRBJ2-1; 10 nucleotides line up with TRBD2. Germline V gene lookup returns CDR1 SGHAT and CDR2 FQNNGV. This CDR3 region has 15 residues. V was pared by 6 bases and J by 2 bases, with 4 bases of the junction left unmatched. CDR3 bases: TGTGCCAGCAGTCAAGCGGGGGGGACCTACAATGAGCAGTTCTTC. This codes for CASSQAGGTYNEQFF. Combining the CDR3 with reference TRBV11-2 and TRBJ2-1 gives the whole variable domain EAGVAQSPRYKIIEKRQSVAFWCNPISGHATLYWYQQILGQGPKLLIQFQNNGVVDDSQLPKDRFSAERLKGVDSTLKIQPAKLEDSAVYLCASSQAGGTYNEQFFGPGTRLTVL.

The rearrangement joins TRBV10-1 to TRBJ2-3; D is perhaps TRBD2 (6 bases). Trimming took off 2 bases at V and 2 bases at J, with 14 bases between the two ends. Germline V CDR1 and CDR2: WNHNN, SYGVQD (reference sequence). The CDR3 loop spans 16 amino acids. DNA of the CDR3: TGCGCCAGCAGTGAGGCCGGGACTTCGAACACAGATACGCAGTATTTT. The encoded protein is CASSEAGTSNTDTQYF.